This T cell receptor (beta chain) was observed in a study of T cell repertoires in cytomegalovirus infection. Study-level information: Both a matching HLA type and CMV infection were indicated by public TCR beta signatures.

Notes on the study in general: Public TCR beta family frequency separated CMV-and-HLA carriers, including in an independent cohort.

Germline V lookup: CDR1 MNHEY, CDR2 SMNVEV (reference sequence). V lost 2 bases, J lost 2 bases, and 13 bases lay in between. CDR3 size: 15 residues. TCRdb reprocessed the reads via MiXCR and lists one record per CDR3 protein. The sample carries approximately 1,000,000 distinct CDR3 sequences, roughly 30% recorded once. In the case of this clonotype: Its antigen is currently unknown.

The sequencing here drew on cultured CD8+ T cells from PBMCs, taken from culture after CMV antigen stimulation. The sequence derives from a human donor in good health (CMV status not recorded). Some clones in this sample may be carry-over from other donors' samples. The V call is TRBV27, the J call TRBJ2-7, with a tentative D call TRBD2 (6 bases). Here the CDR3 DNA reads TGTGCCAGCAGTTTACGGGAGAGAGGTGCCTACGAGCAGTACTTC. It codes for CASSLRERGAYEQYF.